These 27 T cell receptor beta chains originate from one sample sequenced in a study of blood T cell repertoires in COVID-19. TCRdb's table, derived via immunoSEQ multiplex PCR, lists solely in-frame clones and lacks some. Found here are about 200,000 clones, approximately 79% of them singletons; the top ten hold around 5.1%. The sample taken for sequencing was peripheral blood. The origin of the receptors is a human donor in a cohort sampled during active COVID-19.

This clone was found once. This sequence joins TRBV28 and TRBJ1-4; tentatively, D is TRBD1 (6 bases). The length of the CDR3 is 15 residues. Trimming removed 4 bases from V and 3 bases from J, with 12 bases in between. In germline, CDR1 is MDHEN, CDR2 SYDVKM. In DNA form, the CDR3 reads TGTGCCAGCAGTTCAGGGGACCGCGCTAATGAAAAACTGTTTTTT. Its protein is CASSSGDRANEKLFF.

The chain links TRBV3-1 (or the pseudogene TRBV3-2) to TRBJ1-1; a possible D gene is TRBD1 (5 bases). Germline V gene data show CDR1 as LGHDT and CDR2 as YNNKEL (reference sequence). This CDR3 is 13 amino acids long. The V gene lost 7 bases and the J gene lost 7 bases, with 16 bases spanning the gap. DNA of the CDR3: TGTGCCAGCAACCAGGGAAAGGGAGATGAAGCTTTCTTT. Translating it yields CASNQGKGDEAFF.

The chain couples TRBV11-3 to TRBJ2-7; 9 bases line up with TRBD1. Germline V lookup: CDR1 SGHNT, CDR2 YENEEA. V lost 5 bases to trimming and J lost 1 base; unmatched junction nucleotides: 6. The CDR3 is made up of 15 amino acids. The CDR3 reads CASSPGQGRSYEQYF. The CDR3 DNA follows: TGTGCCAGCAGCCCCGGACAGGGGAGATCCTACGAGCAGTACTTC.

The chain uses TRBV6-2 or TRBV6-3 and TRBJ2-7, with TRBD2 identical over 8 bases. After removal of 5 bases from V and 5 bases from J, the junction contained 11 bases not matched to a gene. CDR3 length: 15 residues. The V gene's germline CDR1 is MNHEY and CDR2 SVGEGT. The CDR3 region is CASSPGGAGDNEQYF. The CDR3 bases are TGTGCCAGCAGTCCCGGGGGGGCAGGGGACAACGAGCAGTACTTC.

There are a few counts of this clone. CDR3 sequence: CASSPRGLGDFEQFF. As DNA, the CDR3 is TGTGCCAGCAGCCCCCGAGGACTAGGAGACTTTGAGCAGTTCTTC. The chain recombines TRBV11-2 with TRBJ2-1; 7 nucleotides align to TRBD2. Trimming removed 5 bases from V and 9 bases from J; junction bases left unmatched: 13. The CDR3 consists of 15 residues. Germline V gene data show CDR1 as SGHAT and CDR2 as FQNNGV.

The genes are TRBV18 and TRBJ1-5; D is undetermined. The CDR3 length is 19 residues. V shed 3 bases and J shed 0 bases, with 21 bases lying between them. Germline CDR1 KGHSH, CDR2 LQKENI. The CDR3 loop is CASSPVPGQFLYSNQPQHF. For the CDR3, the DNA is TGTGCCAGCTCACCCGTACCGGGTCAGTTCCTTTATAGCAATCAGCCCCAGCATTTT. Complete variable domain (other parts from reference TRBV18 and TRBJ1-5): NAGVMQNPRHLVRRRGQEARLRCSPMKGHSHVYWYRQLPEEGLKFMVYLQKENIIDESGMPKERFSAEFPKEGPSILRIQQVVRGDSAAYFCASSPVPGQFLYSNQPQHFGDGTRLSIL.

This clone was found a few times. The rearrangement uses TRBV3-1 (or the pseudogene TRBV3-2) and TRBJ1-1; TRBD1 is a possible D gene (5 bases). This CDR3 contains 14 residues. Germline V CDR1 and CDR2: LGHDT, YNNKEL (reference sequence). With 1 base removed from V and 3 bases from J, the gap between germline ends came to 9 bases. The CDR3 DNA sequence: TGTGCCAGCAGCCAAGCAGGGCCGGACACTGAAGCTTTCTTT. Amino acids: CASSQAGPDTEAFF.

The chain employs TRBV30 and TRBJ2-6, with 14 bases matching TRBD2. Trimming removed 0 bases from V and 2 bases from J; junction bases left unmatched: 3. Germline lookup yields CDR1 GTSNPN and CDR2 SVGIG (reference sequence). This CDR3 spans 18 amino acids. The CDR3 coding sequence is TGTGCCTGGAGTGTAAGACTAGCGGGAGGGCCTGGGGCCAACGTCCTGACTTTC. Protein: CAWSVRLAGGPGANVLTF.

The V gene is TRBV27, the J gene TRBJ2-3; no clear D gene. Germline assignment: CDR1 MNHEY and CDR2 SMNVEV (reference sequence). This CDR3 contains 13 residues. V lost 7 bases to trimming and J lost 2 bases, with 10 bases between them. Here the CDR3 reads CASTPRNTDTQYF. The CDR3, as DNA: TGTGCCAGCACCCCGAGAAACACAGATACGCAGTATTTT.

CDR3 coding DNA: TGTGCCACCAGTTCAGGGGGCGTTCAGCCCCAGCATTTT. Its protein is CATSSGGVQPQHF. This chain joins TRBV24-1 and TRBJ1-5; 8 bases fit TRBD1. The CDR3 covers 13 residues. V gave up 6 bases and J gave up 6 bases; unmatched junction bases: 3. CDR1 and CDR2 (germline): KGHDR, SFDVKD.

The chain couples TRBV28 to TRBJ1-6, with TRBD1 as a possible D gene (6 bases). Trimming removed 5 bases at V and 6 bases at J, with 17 bases between. The CDR3 length is 16 residues. Germline V gene sequence: CDR1 MDHEN, CDR2 SYDVKM. In DNA, the CDR3 is TGTGCCAGCAGTCCCCTCGGACAGACAATTAATTCACCCCTCCACTTT. This codes for CASSPLGQTINSPLHF.

The rearrangement links TRBV15 to TRBJ2-2; 8 nucleotides agree with TRBD1. The length of the CDR3 is 15 residues. Trimming at V came to 4 bases and at J to 4 bases, leaving 5 bases not matched to a gene. Germline CDR1 reads LNHNV; CDR2 reads YYDKDF (reference sequence). The CDR3 region is CATSTDRVGTGELFF. CDR3 in DNA: TGTGCCACCAGCACGGACAGGGTAGGCACCGGGGAGCTGTTTTTT.

This clone was counted between two and nine times. The same CDR3 also results from other DNA sequences found in this sample. CDR3 DNA: TGTGCCAGCTCCCCAGGCGGGGAGACCCAGTACTTC. Encoded protein: CASSPGGETQYF. This chain uses TRBV12-3 or TRBV12-4 with TRBJ2-5, with a possible D match to TRBD2 (5 bases). The CDR3 is 12 residues long. V was cut by 8 bases and J by 5 bases, with 12 bases left in between.

This clone showed up just once. This same CDR3 is encoded by further DNA sequences in the sample. This rearrangement joins TRBV27 to TRBJ2-7, with a possible D match to TRBD1 (5 bases). This CDR3 region has 14 residues. The germline CDR1 and CDR2 sequences are MNHEY and SMNVEV (reference sequence). V gave up 0 bases and J gave up 3 bases, with 9 bases separating them. CDR3 sequence reads: CASSLSRQGYEQYF. CDR3 coding DNA: TGTGCCAGCAGTTTATCGAGGCAGGGCTACGAGCAGTACTTC.

This clone is a singleton in its sample. The chain carries TRBV27 and TRBJ1-1; TRBD1 agrees at 8 bases. Germline CDR1 is MNHEY and CDR2 is SMNVEV (reference sequence). J gave up 3 bases and V 4 bases, and 1 base lay outside the gene matches. This CDR3 has 13 residues. This CDR3 reads CASSSGGDTEAFF. DNA of the CDR3: TGTGCCAGCAGTTCAGGGGGCGACACTGAAGCTTTCTTT.

The V gene is TRBV6-5, the J gene TRBJ1-5; D perhaps matches TRBD1 (5 bases). From germline, CDR1 is MNHEY and CDR2 SVGAGI. Trimming shortened V by 10 bases and J by 4 bases, and 17 bases separated the two germline ends. CDR3 size: 14 residues. This chain's CDR3 is CATHGGGSNQPQHF. For the CDR3, the DNA is TGTGCCACTCACGGGGGGGGGAGTAATCAGCCCCAGCATTTT.

J is TRBJ1-4 and V is TRBV27; D perhaps matches TRBD1 (5 bases). Germline lookup yields CDR1 MNHEY and CDR2 SMNVEV (reference sequence). The length of the CDR3 is 14 residues. The germline V and J ends were trimmed by 5 bases and 7 bases, with 14 bases remaining between them. CDR3 loop: CASSLRDSGEKLFF. For the CDR3, the DNA is TGTGCCAGCAGTCTCAGGGATTCGGGTGAAAAACTGTTTTTT.

Note on this clone: One end of the junction does not line up with germline, which may come from a read error. The chain carries TRBV27 and TRBJ2-7, with 9 bases that match TRBD2. Germline V gene data show CDR1 as MNHEY and CDR2 as SMNVEV (reference sequence). The length of the CDR3 is 15 residues. The CDR3 region is CAGSWIAGAPGEQYF. In nucleotides, the CDR3 is TGTGCCGGCAGTTGGATAGCGGGAGCGCCGGGCGAGCAGTACTTC.

The chain combines TRBV29-1 with TRBJ1-6; weak D call: TRBD1 (5 bases). This CDR3 has 15 residues. V was pared by 7 bases and J by 0 bases, with 13 bases between. Germline V gives CDR1 SQVTM, CDR2 ANQGSEA. CDR3 coding DNA: TGCAGCGCCCGGGACGGGAGCTCCTATAATTCACCCCTCCACTTT. Translation gives CSARDGSSYNSPLHF.

The chain carries TRBV28 and TRBJ1-5; weak D call: TRBD1 (6 bases). CDR3 size: 17 residues. Germline CDR1 and CDR2: MDHEN and SYDVKM. Trimming removed 7 bases from V and 0 bases from J, with 19 bases in between. The CDR3 loop is CASITPTTGRSNQPQHF. The CDR3 DNA reads TGTGCCAGCATAACCCCAACAACAGGGCGTAGCAATCAGCCCCAGCATTTT.

This chain connects TRBV9 to TRBJ2-3; D might be TRBD2 (5 bases). V lost 0 bases and J lost 2, with 7 bases in between. The CDR3 runs to 14 residues. Germline V lookup: CDR1 SGDLS, CDR2 YYNGEE. Here the CDR3 DNA reads TGTGCCAGCAGCGTAGGAGGGTTCACAGATACGCAGTATTTT. It translates to CASSVGGFTDTQYF.

The chain has TRBV5-8 and TRBJ2-3; 7 bases agree with TRBD1. Unmatched junction bases numbered 10, after V lost 4 bases and J lost 5 bases. The germline V gene encodes CDR1 SGHTS and CDR2 YDEGEE. The CDR3 loop spans 15 amino acids. The CDR3 loop is CASSRGQARGDTQYF. The CDR3, as DNA: TGTGCCAGCAGCCGCGGACAGGCACGGGGAGATACGCAGTATTTT.

This clone occurred a few times. The J gene is TRBJ2-1, the V gene TRBV7-3; 11 bases agree with TRBD2. The V gene end was trimmed by 1 base and the J gene end by 8 bases; junction bases not matched to a gene: 4. CDR1 and CDR2 (germline): SGHTA, FQGTGA. The CDR3 runs 15 residues. In DNA form, the CDR3 reads TGTGCCAGCAGCTTAAGTAGCGGGAGGGCCTATGAGCAGTTCTTC. Translated: CASSLSSGRAYEQFF.

J is TRBJ2-7 and V is TRBV6-1; TRBD1 aligns across 7 bases. CDR3 length equals 13 residues. Trimming at V came to 3 bases and at J to 3 bases, leaving 2 bases not matched to a gene. Germline V gene data show CDR1 as MNHNS and CDR2 as SASEGT. The CDR3 loop reads CASSDQGVYEQYF. The CDR3 nucleotides read TGTGCCAGCAGTGACCAGGGGGTCTACGAGCAGTACTTC.

The chain carries TRBV23-1 and TRBJ2-1; a possible D gene is TRBD2 (6 bases). TRBV23-1 is an open reading frame whose function is uncertain. Deletions cut 4 bases from V and 4 bases from J, with 11 bases between. This CDR3 spans 14 amino acids. The CDR3, as DNA: TGCGCCAGCAGTCGCGGGACTTTATACAATGAGCAGTTCTTC. Protein sequence: CASSRGTLYNEQFF.

The chain employs TRBV19 and TRBJ1-4; 10 bases are shared with TRBD1. The V segment lost 6 bases and the J segment 7 bases; nucleotides outside the gene matches: 11. Germline lookup yields CDR1 LNHDA and CDR2 SQIVND (reference sequence). CDR3 length equals 16 residues. CDR3 protein: CASRTFPDRGGEKLFF. The CDR3 DNA is TGTGCCAGTAGGACGTTTCCGGACAGGGGGGGTGAAAAACTGTTTTTT.

V is TRBV28 and J is TRBJ2-7; 8 positions match TRBD2. The junction had 8 bases not matched to a gene; V was cut back by 10 bases and J by 0 bases. Looked up from germline, CDR1 is MDHEN and CDR2 is SYDVKM. The CDR3 runs 14 residues. The CDR3 DNA sequence: TGTGCCACCACGGGGGGGCTGAGCTCCTACGAGCAGTACTTC. Protein product: CATTGGLSSYEQYF.